This T cell receptor beta chain was sequenced during a study of T cell responses to AZD1222 COVID-19 vaccine. V shed 3 bases and J shed 3 bases, with 12 bases lying between them. The CDR3 contains 14 residues. Germline V lookup: CDR1 LGHDT, CDR2 YNNKEL (reference sequence). The data were produced by immunoSEQ multiplex PCR, yet TCRdb's version contains in-frame clones alone and is incomplete. The sample includes over 150,000 clones, roughly nine tenths of them seen just once. The gene calls are TRBV3-1 (or the pseudogene TRBV3-2) and TRBJ2-7; D is perhaps TRBD1 or TRBD2 (5 bases each). Sequencing used peripheral blood, obtained on day 0 of AZD1222 vaccination. The origin of this receptor is an adult in good health. In DNA, the CDR3 is TGTGCCAGCAGCCACACCCGGGGCCTCTACGAGCAGTACTTC. This sequence encodes CASSHTRGLYEQYF.